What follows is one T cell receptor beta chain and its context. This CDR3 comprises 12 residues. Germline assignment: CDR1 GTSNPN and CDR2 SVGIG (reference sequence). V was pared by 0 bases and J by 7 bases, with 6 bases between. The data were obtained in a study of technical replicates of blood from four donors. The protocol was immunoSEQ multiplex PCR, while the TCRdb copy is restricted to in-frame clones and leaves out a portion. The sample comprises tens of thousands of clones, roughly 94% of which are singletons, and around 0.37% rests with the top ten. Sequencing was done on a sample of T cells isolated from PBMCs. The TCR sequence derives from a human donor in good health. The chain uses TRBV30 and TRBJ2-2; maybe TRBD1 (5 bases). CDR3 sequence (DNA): TGTGCCTGGAGTGTACAGGTCGGGGAGCTGTTTTTT. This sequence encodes CAWSVQVGELFF.